This entry is about one T cell receptor beta chain. What it binds is unknown. This sample was taken from a study of regulatory T cells. General study findings and limits: Patient repertoires had restricted TRB V-J pairs and skewed V and J usage, most in Tregs. In CD3G-deficient patients, conventional CD4+ T cells were enriched for hydrophobic CDR3 residues at positions 6 and 7.

The primer mix had 52 TRBV and 13 TRBJ primers. This table comes from immunoSEQ multiplex PCR, and its TCRdb copy is limited to in-frame clones, with some not included. The data show around 15,000 clones, with roughly 88% seen just once and about 8% held by the top ten. Trimming pared 5 bases from V and 4 bases from J, leaving 5 bases between. From germline, CDR1 is MNHEY and CDR2 SVGAGI. There are 11 residues in the CDR3. All CD3G-deficient patients showed autoimmunity, more severe in two. Sorting split CD4+ cells into CD25-high CD127-low Tregs and CD25-low CD127-high conventional T cells. The chain couples TRBV6-5 to TRBJ1-1, with no clear D. Material: conventional CD4+ T cells sorted from blood. This receptor was taken from a young adult with CD3G deficiency. The CDR3 bases are TGTGCCAGCAGTGAATTCACTGAAGCTTTCTTT. Protein: CASSEFTEAFF.